The 22 T cell receptor beta chains presented below share a single source sample, sequenced in a study of T cell responses to AZD1222 COVID-19 vaccine. Assay: immunoSEQ multiplex PCR; the TCRdb copy retains only in-frame clones and omits some. Here the sample spans roughly 170,000 clones, 85% to 95% being singletons. The input for sequencing was peripheral blood, taken 28 days after the second AZD1222 dose. Receptors were obtained from an adult who received the AZD1222 COVID-19 vaccine.

For the CDR3, the DNA is TGTGCCAGCAGTTACGCTCTTCCGGGACAACCTGAAGCTTTCTTT. It is translated as CASSYALPGQPEAFF. The V call is TRBV6-5, the J call TRBJ1-1, with TRBD1 as a possible D gene (6 bases). CDR1 and CDR2 (germline): MNHEY, SVGAGI. The CDR3 length is 15 residues. V was pared by 2 bases and J by 6 bases, with 16 bases between.

This chain connects TRBV7-9 to TRBJ2-1; D is uncertain. V was clipped by 3 bases and J by 9 bases, with 15 bases between them. This CDR3 is 14 amino acids long. The germline V gene has CDR1 SEHNR and CDR2 FQNEAQ (reference sequence). Here the CDR3 DNA reads TGTGCCAGCAGCTTGAAAGGCCGCATAGGTGAGCAGTTCTTC. Translating gives CASSLKGRIGEQFF.

The rearrangement joins TRBV7-2 to TRBJ1-2; a weak D match, TRBD1 (5 bases). CDR1 SGHTA and CDR2 FQGNSA come from the germline V gene. The V end was cut by 5 bases, the J end by 2 bases, with 18 bases between. This CDR3 has 16 amino acids. In DNA, the CDR3 is TGTGCCAGCAGCGCCCAAGACAGCCGGACGAACTATGGCTACACCTTC. This gives the protein CASSAQDSRTNYGYTF.

This chain joins TRBV5-4 and TRBJ1-1; D gene ambiguous. This CDR3 region has 13 residues. Germline CDR1 and CDR2: SGHNT and YYREEE (reference sequence). Trimming removed 0 bases at V and 4 bases at J, with 7 bases between. The CDR3 here is CASSLDGPTEAFF. In DNA form, the CDR3 reads TGTGCCAGCAGCTTGGATGGCCCCACTGAAGCTTTCTTT. Full variable domain (rest looked up from reference TRBV5-4 and TRBJ1-1): ETGVTQSPTHLIKTRGQQVTLRCSSQSGHNTVSWYQQALGQGPQFIFQYYREEENGRGNFPPRFSGLQFPNYSSELNVNALELDDSALYLCASSLDGPTEAFFGQGTRLTVV.

The rearrangement joins TRBV27 to TRBJ1-5; a weak D match, TRBD1 (6 bases). V was cut by 3 bases and J by 3 bases, with 9 bases left in between. The germline gives CDR1 MNHEY, CDR2 SMNVEV (reference sequence). The CDR3 consists of 14 residues. Written as DNA, the CDR3 is TGTGCCAGCAGTTTCACAGGGTTCAATCAGCCCCAGCATTTT. Its protein is CASSFTGFNQPQHF.

The J gene is TRBJ1-2, the V gene TRBV29-1; TRBD1 matches at 8 bases. The CDR3 extends over 13 amino acids. J lost 2 bases, V lost 3 bases, and 2 bases had no gene match. From germline, CDR1 is SQVTM and CDR2 ANQGSEA. The DNA of the CDR3 is TGCAGCGTTGATCAGGGGGCGAACTATGGCTACACCTTC. As protein: CSVDQGANYGYTF.

The chain has TRBV6-5 and TRBJ1-6; D is ambiguous. Germline lookup yields CDR1 MNHEY and CDR2 SVGAGI. CDR3 size: 15 residues. Trimming took 6 bases from V and 0 from J, leaving 9 bases between them. The CDR3 DNA sequence: TGTGCCAGCAGAACCCCGGGCTCCTATAATTCACCCCTCCACTTT. This translates into CASRTPGSYNSPLHF.

V usage is TRBV6-1 and J usage is TRBJ1-4; tentative D call: TRBD1 (5 bases). Trimming removed 2 bases at V and 16 bases at J, with 17 bases between. The CDR3 contains 13 residues. Germline V gene lookup returns CDR1 MNHNS and CDR2 SASEGT. CDR3 amino acids: CASSEILGPLRFF. CDR3 DNA sequence: TGTGCCAGCAGTGAAATTTTGGGACCCCTGAGGTTTTTT.

This clone appeared a single time. The rearrangement links TRBV30 to TRBJ1-2, with a tentative D call TRBD1 (6 bases). V was clipped by 1 base and J by 7 bases, with 10 bases between them. This CDR3 spans 12 amino acids. The germline V gene encodes CDR1 GTSNPN and CDR2 SVGIG (reference sequence). Here the CDR3 reads CAWSEGEAGYTF. In nucleotides, the CDR3 is TGTGCCTGGAGTGAGGGGGAGGCTGGCTACACCTTC.

This clone was seen only once. The chain carries TRBV28 and TRBJ2-7; TRBD1 aligns across 11 bases. V lost 5 bases, J lost 3 bases, and 9 bases stayed unmatched. Germline CDR1 reads MDHEN; CDR2 reads SYDVKM. The CDR3 covers 16 residues. Here the CDR3 reads CASSGTRTGGGYEQYF. CDR3 bases: TGTGCCAGCAGTGGGACACGGACAGGGGGCGGCTACGAGCAGTACTTC. Full variable domain (remainder filled in from reference TRBV28 and TRBJ2-7): DVKVTQSSRYLVKRTGEKVFLECVQDMDHENMFWYRQDPGLGLRLIYFSYDVKMKEKGDIPEGYSVSREKKERFSLILESASTNQTSMYLCASSGTRTGGGYEQYFGPGTRLTVT.

The rearrangement uses TRBV19 and TRBJ2-6, with D unclear. V shed 3 bases and J shed 0 bases, with 18 bases lying between them. CDR3 length: 19 residues. Germline V gives CDR1 LNHDA, CDR2 SQIVND (reference sequence). The CDR3 DNA sequence: TGTGCCAGTAGTATTGAGGCACGACCACGAGTCTCTGGGGCCAACGTCCTGACTTTC. It translates to CASSIEARPRVSGANVLTF.

The CDR3 DNA is TGTGCCAGTAAGGCCACAGGGGGAGTTCCAGATACGCAGTATTTT. This translates into CASKATGGVPDTQYF. This chain connects TRBV19 to TRBJ2-3; 8 nucleotides line up with TRBD1. The germline V gene has CDR1 LNHDA and CDR2 SQIVND (reference sequence). The V gene end was trimmed by 7 bases and the J gene end by 4 bases; junction bases not matched to a gene: 10. This CDR3 comprises 15 residues.

The genes are TRBV9 and TRBJ1-1; 8 bases line up with TRBD1. This CDR3 region has 17 residues. The ends lost 4 bases at V and 1 base at J; junction bases unmatched: 12. The V gene's germline CDR1 is SGDLS and CDR2 YYNGEE. CDR3: CASSFRDRPWTNTEAFF. The CDR3 nucleotides read TGTGCCAGCAGCTTCCGGGACAGGCCGTGGACGAACACTGAAGCTTTCTTT.

The J gene is TRBJ2-1, the V gene TRBV7-6, with D uncertain. This CDR3 has 13 residues. V was shortened by 4 bases and J by 7 bases, with 11 bases between the two germline ends. Germline V gene lookup returns CDR1 SGHVS and CDR2 FNYEAQ. Written as DNA, the CDR3 is TGTGCCAGCAGCTCCCTAACTCGGAATGAGCAGTTCTTC. Encoded protein: CASSSLTRNEQFF.

The V gene is TRBV7-8, the J gene TRBJ1-1; D not certain. The CDR3 has 16 residues. Germline V gene lookup returns CDR1 SGHVS and CDR2 FQNEAQ. Trimming removed 2 bases from V and 4 bases from J, with 17 bases in between. The CDR3 reads CASSLYLADLGTEAFF. As DNA, the CDR3 is TGTGCCAGCAGCTTATATTTAGCAGATTTGGGCACTGAAGCTTTCTTT.

This clone has just a few counts. V usage is TRBV19 and J usage is TRBJ1-1, with 11 bases lining up with TRBD1. This CDR3 spans 15 amino acids. CDR1 LNHDA and CDR2 SQIVND come from the germline V gene (reference sequence). V gave up 8 bases and J gave up 3 bases; unmatched junction bases: 8. CDR3 coding DNA: TGTGCCAGTTCTTGGACAGGGGGCGATGACACTGAAGCTTTCTTT. Residues: CASSWTGGDDTEAFF.

The chain carries TRBV19 and TRBJ2-7, with D uncertain. CDR1 is LNHDA and CDR2 is SQIVND in the germline V gene (reference sequence). The CDR3 consists of 12 residues. The CDR3 DNA reads as TGTGCACAAACACCCTACTACTACGAGCAGTACTTC. It encodes CAQTPYYYEQYF. Full variable domain (outside the CDR3, taken from reference TRBV19 and TRBJ2-7): DGGITQSPKYLFRKEGQNVTLSCEQNLNHDAMYWYRQDPGQGLRLIYYSQIVNDFQKGDIAEGYSVSREKKESFPLTVTSAQKNPTAFYLCAQTPYYYEQYFGPGTRLTVT.

Only one count was recorded for this clone. This chain uses TRBV14 with TRBJ1-1, with no clear D. Germline V gene lookup returns CDR1 SGHDN and CDR2 FVKESK. V was cut by 5 bases and J by 2 bases, with 18 bases left in between. The CDR3 contains 16 residues. The CDR3 DNA follows: TGTGCCAGCAGCTCAATAAAGGGAATCCCAAACACTGAAGCTTTCTTT. Its protein is CASSSIKGIPNTEAFF.

The chain combines TRBV15 with TRBJ1-1; D is ambiguous. The CDR3 extends over 15 amino acids. Looked up from germline, CDR1 is LNHNV and CDR2 is YYDKDF (reference sequence). Trimming removed 1 base from V and 2 bases from J, with 11 bases in between. CDR3 sequence (DNA): TGTGCCACCAGCAGAGGAACCGGGTTCAACACTGAAGCTTTCTTT. Its translation is CATSRGTGFNTEAFF.

This chain connects TRBV19 to TRBJ1-5, with 9 bases aligning to TRBD1. The V gene's germline CDR1 is LNHDA and CDR2 SQIVND (reference sequence). The CDR3 has 15 amino acids. The ends lost 5 bases at V and 3 bases at J; junction bases unmatched: 5. The DNA of the CDR3 is TGTGCCAGTAGTCCCGGGACAGGGTTCAATCAGCCCCAGCATTTT. As protein: CASSPGTGFNQPQHF.

V is TRBV12-3 or TRBV12-4 and J is TRBJ2-1; D ambiguous. The ends were cut back, 4 bases at V and 8 bases at J, with 6 bases in the middle. This CDR3 region has 11 residues. CDR3 in DNA: TGTGCCAGCAGTTCGGTCGATGAGCAGTTCTTC. The encoded protein is CASSSVDEQFF.

V and J are TRBV28 and TRBJ1-5, with unresolved D. CDR3 size: 13 residues. CDR1 and CDR2 (germline): MDHEN, SYDVKM. Deletions cut 7 bases from V and 5 bases from J, with 12 bases between. This chain's CDR3 is CASTAGQYQPQHF. Here the CDR3 DNA reads TGTGCCAGCACCGCCGGCCAGTATCAGCCCCAGCATTTT.